This record looks at one TCR beta chain sequence and its context. The germline V and J ends were trimmed by 3 bases and 9 bases, with 9 bases remaining between them. This CDR3 comprises 12 residues. TCR beta chains were sequenced at survey level with immunoSEQ. Profiling relied on immunoSEQ multiplex PCR, and the TCRdb table lists in-frame clones only, not all of them. The data show tens of thousands of clones, just over 90% seen once. This sequence originates from a man in his forties with rheumatoid arthritis. The chain employs TRBV12-3 or TRBV12-4 and TRBJ2-1; the D is unclear. The sequencing sample was made of PBMCs. Here the CDR3 DNA reads TGTGCCAGCAGTTTTTCCTATCCTGAGCAGTTCTTC. It is translated as CASSFSYPEQFF.